This passage covers 8 T cell receptor beta chains from one sample sequenced in a study of T cells in Graves' hyperthyroidism and ophthalmopathy. RNA transcripts were the template for amplifying TCR beta CDR3 regions. A first-round RT-PCR of the TCR CDR3 used the HTBI primer set. TCRdb reanalysed the multiplex PCR reads using MiXCR and keeps one entry per CDR3 protein. The data contain hundreds of thousands of distinct CDR3 sequences, over 12% of them singletons. The sample consisted of blood. The origin of the receptors is a woman aged 60-70 years with Graves' ophthalmopathy.

This clonotype was found many times. J is TRBJ2-7 and V is TRBV3-1; D possibly matches TRBD1 or TRBD2 (7 bases each). The V gene's germline CDR1 is LGHDT and CDR2 YNNKEL (reference sequence). V dropped 0 bases and J dropped 0 bases, with 15 bases sitting between them. This CDR3 is built from 17 residues. The CDR3 loop is CASSQDQGGTFSYEQYF. The CDR3 region has the DNA TGTGCCAGCAGCCAAGATCAGGGGGGGACGTTCTCCTACGAGCAGTACTTC.

The chain carries TRBV10-3 and TRBJ2-7; 7 bases fit TRBD1. The germline CDR1 and CDR2 sequences are ENHRY and SYGVKD. With V trimmed by 4 bases and J by 2 bases, 5 bases remained unmatched. There are 14 residues in the CDR3. The CDR3: CAISAPGQTYEQYF. The CDR3 nucleotides read TGTGCCATCAGTGCCCCGGGACAGACCTACGAGCAGTACTTC.

The table lists this clonotype with many counts. This rearrangement joins TRBV10-2 to TRBJ2-7; a possible D gene is TRBD2 (5 bases). Germline V gene lookup returns CDR1 WSHSY and CDR2 SAAADI. CDR3 length: 11 residues. V was trimmed by 7 bases and J by 5 bases, leaving 9 bases between them. The CDR3: CASKLVDEQYF. The CDR3 nucleotides are TGCGCCAGCAAACTAGTCGACGAGCAGTACTTC.

The sample holds a few counts of this clonotype. V gene TRBV3-1 combines with J gene TRBJ1-1; 9 bases are shared with TRBD1. V gave up 1 base and J gave up 5 bases; unmatched junction bases: 2. This CDR3 region has 14 residues. CDR1 is LGHDT, CDR2 YNNKEL, per germline (reference sequence). CDR3 nucleotide sequence: TGTGCCAGCAGCCAAGTACAGGGGGCGACTGAAGCTTTCTTT. It encodes CASSQVQGATEAFF.

The chain links TRBV6-2 or TRBV6-3 to TRBJ2-7, with 8 nucleotides matching TRBD2. The CDR3 is made up of 14 amino acids. V lost 6 bases and J lost 3; bases outside the gene matches: 7. Looked up from germline, CDR1 is MNHEY and CDR2 is SVGEGT. CDR3 bases: TGTGCCAGCAGGGGTACCGGGGGGGGCTACGAGCAGTACTTC. Its protein is CASRGTGGGYEQYF.

V is TRBV5-5 and J is TRBJ2-1; D ambiguous. Trimming cost V 2 bases and J 9 bases, with 15 bases left between them. The CDR3 covers 14 residues. Germline V lookup: CDR1 SGHKS, CDR2 YYEKEE (reference sequence). In DNA, the CDR3 is TGTGCCAGCAGCTTAGGACCGGCGAATTCTGAGCAGTTCTTC. Translated, it gives CASSLGPANSEQFF.

There are a few counts of this clonotype. CDR3 DNA: TGTGCCAGCAGCTTGAGAGGGACTAGCGGGAGTTACTACGAGCAGTACTTC. This encodes CASSLRGTSGSYYEQYF. This chain connects TRBV3-1 to TRBJ2-7; 14 bases fit TRBD2. Looked up from germline, CDR1 is LGHDT and CDR2 is YNNKEL (reference sequence). CDR3 length: 17 residues. J gave up 3 bases and V 5 bases, and 9 bases lay outside the gene matches.

This clonotype was seen more than once but under ten times. This rearrangement joins TRBV6-1 to TRBJ1-4, with 7 bases matching TRBD1. V lost 6 bases to trimming and J lost 6 bases; unmatched junction nucleotides: 7. This CDR3 comprises 14 residues. Germline V lookup: CDR1 MNHNS, CDR2 SASEGT. The DNA for the CDR3 is TGTGCCAGCAGACAGGGGTTTTCGGATGAAAAACTGTTTTTT. This gives the protein CASRQGFSDEKLFF.